This T cell receptor beta chain emerged from a study of shared clonotypes between healthy human individuals. Germline V lookup: CDR1 SGHTA, CDR2 FQGTGA. The ends lost 4 bases at V and 9 bases at J; junction bases unmatched: 9. This CDR3 has 15 amino acids. The assay was carried out at the deep level. Measured with immunoSEQ multiplex PCR; TCRdb has only the in-frame clones, and not every one. The data show 400,000 to 550,000 clones, with around 80% seen just once and approximately 12% held by the top ten. The V call is TRBV7-3, the J call TRBJ2-1, with TRBD2 matching over 10 bases. The TCR sequence derives from a woman aged 35 to 49 in good health. Some clones in this sample may be carry-over from other donors' samples. Sequencing was performed on PBMCs. The CDR3 bases are TGTGCCAGCAGCTCTCTAGCGGGAGTGTGGACTGAGCAGTTCTTC. Translated: CASSSLAGVWTEQFF.